This T cell receptor (beta chain) was sequenced during a study of CD4 T cells in relation to SARS-CoV-2 and coronaviruses. Background on the study: Crossreactive spike epitopes shared across donors were mapped to their HLA restriction.

The unexposed donors gave CD4+ T cells in 2011-2018, prior to COVID-19. After roughly ten days of culture, CD4+ T cells were isolated. As cell numbers allowed, unexposed-donor CD4+ T cells faced SARS-CoV-2 S/N and four cold-coronavirus spikes. About this clone: Its antigen remains unknown.

Study findings and constraints: No crossreactivity against non-spike viral proteins was tested here.

TCRdb's table, derived via immunoSEQ multiplex PCR, lists solely in-frame clones and lacks some. The data contain 25,000 to 30,000 clones, about 70% of them singletons. Sequencing used CD4+ T cells from PBMCs, cultured in vitro. The clonotype comes from a human donor in good health.

In DNA form, the CDR3 reads TGTGCCAGCAGTGAGTCAGAGACCCAGTACTTC. As protein: CASSESETQYF. The chain employs TRBV2 and TRBJ2-5; D is unclear. CDR1 SNHLY and CDR2 FYNNEI come from the germline V gene. CDR3 length: 11 residues. V dropped 3 bases and J dropped 4 bases, with 3 bases sitting between them. The entire variable domain, with the rest obtained from reference TRBV2 and TRBJ2-5, is as follows: EPEVTQTPSHQVTQMGQEVILRCVPISNHLYFYWYRQILGQKVEFLVSFYNNEISEKSEIFDDQFSVERPDGSNFTLKIRSTKLEDSAMYFCASSESETQYFGPGTRLLVL.